The TCR beta chain under discussion was sequenced for a study of regulatory T cells in long-lasting Graves disease. General observations from the study: It was in persistent disease that TRBV28, TRBJ1-2 and TRBJ2-5 were favored.

Arm-PCR of CDR3 regions and iRepertoire HTBI primers were the basis on which TCR beta libraries were built. The authors' processing: Samples collectively showed 62 TRBV and more than 12 TRBJ segments. TCRdb ran MiXCR on the multiplex PCR reads and lists one entry per CDR3 protein. TCRdb's processing, not the study's, gives the V and J calls here. Of about 530,000 distinct CDR3 sequences listed, 16% are singletons. As to time point: newly diagnosed GD, antithyroid drugs for less than 3 months. The TCR library used RNA extracted from PBMCs. The CDR3 consists of 14 residues. Between the trimmed V and J ends, which lost 1 base and 1 base, there was a span of 7 bases. The germline gives CDR1 KGHSH, CDR2 LQKENI. This clonotype was detected many times. What it binds is unknown. This same sample was also part of a study on T cells in Graves' hyperthyroidism and ophthalmopathy. That source adds: Initially, a first-round RT-PCR of the TCR CDR3 employed the HTBI primer set.

This TCR came from a woman aged 35-60 years with Graves disease. This specimen consisted of peripheral blood mononuclear cells (PBMCs), obtained at new diagnosis, from a patient treated with antithyroid drugs. The rearrangement uses TRBV18 and TRBJ1-1; weak D call: TRBD1 (6 bases). DNA for the CDR3: TGTGCCAGCTCACCACGACAGGCGAACACTGAAGCTTTCTTT. It encodes CASSPRQANTEAFF.